This is a list of T cell receptor beta chains from one sample in a study of radiotherapy plus CTLA-4 blockade in lung cancer. The protocol was immunoSEQ multiplex PCR, while the TCRdb copy is restricted to in-frame clones and leaves out a portion. The data show 25,000 to 30,000 clones, over 70% seen once. The specimen comprised peripheral blood, sampled from a patient treated with radiotherapy plus ipilimumab. Receptor source: a human donor with non-small cell lung cancer that progressed on radiotherapy plus ipilimumab. The CDR3 runs from the conserved cysteine through the conserved F or W. Fields, in order: clone size, J gene, D gene, V gene, CDR3 DNA, CDR3 protein. D genes are given only for firm matches. Some rows have no size entry. The others give once, few or many, or a class for an expanded clone.

-,TRBJ2-5,-,TRBV21-1,TGTGCCACCACGAGGGCGGGGCAAGAGACCCAGTACTTC,CATTRAGQETQYF
few,TRBJ2-5,-,TRBV7-2,TGTGCCAGCAGCCCCCCAGCGCCCAGGGCCGGGTTAGAGACCCAGTACTTC,CASSPPAPRAGLETQYF
-,TRBJ1-3,-,TRBV2,TGTGCCAGCACTCCTCCGAGGGTCGGGAGAAACACCATATATTTT,CASTPPRVGRNTIYF
-,TRBJ2-2,-,TRBV7-9,TGTGCCAGCAGCTTAGGGTCCGTCGGGGAGCTGTTTTTT,CASSLGSVGELFF
few,TRBJ1-1,-,TRBV28,TGTGCCAGCAGTTTAAGTCTGGACACTGAAGCTTTCTTT,CASSLSLDTEAFF
few,TRBJ1-5,-,TRBV7-2,TGTGCCAGCAGCTCATGGGGCAATCAGCCCCAGCATTTT,CASSSWGNQPQHF
-,TRBJ1-6,-,TRBV7-6,TGTGCCAGCAGCTTAGTCCAGATAAGAAACTATAATTCACCCCTCCACTTT,CASSLVQIRNYNSPLHF
few,TRBJ2-5,-,TRBV27,TGTGCCAGCAGTCTCCCCGGGGAGACCCAGTACTTC,CASSLPGETQYF
-,TRBJ2-1,-,TRBV13,TGTGCCAGCAGCTTAGGCTTGAAACGGCTTCATGAGCAGTTCTTC,CASSLGLKRLHEQFF
few,TRBJ1-4,-,TRBV5-6,TGTGCCAGCAGGTTAGGATCGGGCCTTAATGAAAAACTGTTTTTT,CASRLGSGLNEKLFF
-,TRBJ2-7,TRBD1,TRBV19,TGTGCCAGTAGTCCCCGTGCAGGGGGCGCATACTACGAGCAGTACTTC,CASSPRAGGAYYEQYF
few,TRBJ2-1,-,TRBV7-3,TGTGCCAGCAGCTTAACCGGGAGCGCCTACAATGAGCAGTTCTTC,CASSLTGSAYNEQFF
once,TRBJ2-1,-,TRBV9,TGTGCCAGCAGCTATGGCGGGTACAATGAGCAGTTCTTC,CASSYGGYNEQFF
-,TRBJ2-3,TRBD2,TRBV5-6,TGTGCCAGCAGCGTTAGCGGGAGGGCCGGGGCAGATACGCAGTATTTT,CASSVSGRAGADTQYF
-,TRBJ1-2,-,TRBV10-2,TGCGCCAGCAGTGAGTCGCAGGAGACGCACTATGGCTACACCTTC,CASSESQETHYGYTF
-,TRBJ1-2,-,TRBV28,TGTGCCAGCAGTTTCGGGGGATTGAGTGGCTACACCTTC,CASSFGGLSGYTF
medium-sized,TRBJ2-7,-,TRBV27,TGTGCCAGCAGTGTGACAGTTAGGCTCAGCGCCGAGCAGTACTTC,CASSVTVRLSAEQYF
-,TRBJ2-2,TRBD1,TRBV4-2,TGTGCCAGCAGCCAACAGGGGGCTACGACCGGGGAGCTGTTTTTT,CASSQQGATTGELFF
-,TRBJ2-5,TRBD1,TRBV5-1,TGCGCCAGCAGCGGGACAGGTCAAGAGACCCAGTACTTC,CASSGTGQETQYF
-,TRBJ1-5,-,TRBV27,TGTGCCAGCATTTTGAAGGCTGGGAGCAATCAGCCCCAGCATTTT,CASILKAGSNQPQHF
-,TRBJ2-1,-,TRBV29-1,TGCAGCGTTGATGGAACAGGGTCCTACAATGAGCAGTTCTTC,CSVDGTGSYNEQFF
-,TRBJ1-4,-,TRBV11-2,TGTGCCAGCAGCTTAGGAGCAGTCTTAGCTAATGAAAAACTGTTTTTT,CASSLGAVLANEKLFF
-,TRBJ2-6,TRBD1,TRBV4-2,TGTGCCAGCAGCCAGGACAGGGCTGCCTCTGGGGCCAACGTCCTGACTTTC,CASSQDRAASGANVLTF
-,TRBJ2-7,-,TRBV14,TGTGCCAGCAGCTTCGGAAGGGGGGCCTACGAGCAGTACTTC,CASSFGRGAYEQYF
-,TRBJ2-3,TRBD2,TRBV5-4,TGTGCCAGCAGCACCCTACTAGCGGGGGGCACAGATACGCAGTATTTT,CASSTLLAGGTDTQYF
-,TRBJ1-5,-,TRBV30,TGTGCCTGGCGATATGGGGGAAACGGCCAGCCCCAGCATTTT,CAWRYGGNGQPQHF
-,TRBJ2-5,-,TRBV2,TGTGCCAGCAGTGAGCTAGCGCTAAGTGTAGAGACCCAGTACTTC,CASSELALSVETQYF
once,TRBJ2-1,TRBD2,TRBV4-3,TGCGCCAGCAGCCGAAGAACTAGCGGGGGGGCAGACTACAATGAGCAGTTCTTC,CASSRRTSGGADYNEQFF
-,TRBJ1-6,-,TRBV4-1,TGCGCCAGCAGCCCCCGGGACGGAGCTTCACCCCTCCACTTT,CASSPRDGASPLHF
-,TRBJ2-1,-,TRBV4-1,TGCGCCAGCAGCCTTACCCGGACAGTCTCCTACAATGAGCAGTTCTTC,CASSLTRTVSYNEQFF
-,TRBJ1-1,TRBD1,TRBV5-1,TGCGCCAGCAGCCCGGACAGGATTGAAGCTTTCTTT,CASSPDRIEAFF
-,TRBJ2-2,-,TRBV6-1,TGTGCCAGCAGTGAGGCACCGAACACCGGGGAGCTGTTTTTT,CASSEAPNTGELFF
-,TRBJ1-5,TRBD1,TRBV29-1,TGCAGCGTGGGGGGGGACAGGAATCAGCCCCAGCATTTT,CSVGGDRNQPQHF
-,TRBJ2-1,TRBD2,TRBV5-1,TGCGCCAGCAGCTATCCCGGGACTAGCGGGACCGGTTCGGTCTCCTACAATGAGCAGTTCTTC,CASSYPGTSGTGSVSYNEQFF
-,TRBJ2-7,TRBD1,TRBV5-5,TGTGCCAGCAGCTTCGGGACAGGAGTCTACGAGCAGTACTTC,CASSFGTGVYEQYF
-,TRBJ1-6,TRBD1,TRBV5-8,TGTGCCAGCATTTTTCGGGACAGCTCCTATAATTCACCCCTCCACTTT,CASIFRDSSYNSPLHF
few,TRBJ2-7,-,TRBV5-6,TGTGCCAGCAGCCGGTGGGCCTACGAGCAGTACTTC,CASSRWAYEQYF
once,TRBJ1-1,-,TRBV29-1,TGCAGCGTTGAAGATGGAGTGGCCAACACTGAAGCTTTCTTT,CSVEDGVANTEAFF
-,TRBJ2-7,TRBD1,TRBV5-4,TGTGCCAGCAGCGGCCGGGACAGCCACGAGCAGTACTTC,CASSGRDSHEQYF
-,TRBJ2-3,-,TRBV28,TGTGCCAGCAGTTTAGGGAGTTACAGTACCAGCACAGATACGCAGTATTTT,CASSLGSYSTSTDTQYF
-,TRBJ2-7,-,TRBV2,TGTGCCAGCAGTGAATTGTGGGCAGGGGAAACCTACGAGCAGTACTTC,CASSELWAGETYEQYF
-,TRBJ2-5,-,TRBV7-2,TGTGCCAGCAGCCAGGGTATGGAGACCCAGTACTTC,CASSQGMETQYF